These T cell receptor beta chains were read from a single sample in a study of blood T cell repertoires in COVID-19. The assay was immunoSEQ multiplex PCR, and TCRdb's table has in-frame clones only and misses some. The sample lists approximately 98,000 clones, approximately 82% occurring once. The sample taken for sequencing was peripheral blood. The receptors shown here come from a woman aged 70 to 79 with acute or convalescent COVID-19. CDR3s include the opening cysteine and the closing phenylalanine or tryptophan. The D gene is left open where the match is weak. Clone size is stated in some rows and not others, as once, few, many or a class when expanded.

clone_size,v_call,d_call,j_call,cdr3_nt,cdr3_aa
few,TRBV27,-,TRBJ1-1,TGTGCCAGCATTCCAGCGGGGGCCGGGGCGATAGAAGCTTTCTTT,CASIPAGAGAIEAFF
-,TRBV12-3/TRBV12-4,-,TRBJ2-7,TGTGCCAGCAGGGGCGCCGGCTACGAGCAGTACTTC,CASRGAGYEQYF
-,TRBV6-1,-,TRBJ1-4,TGTGCCAGCAGTGACGGGTGGAGTGAAAAACTGTTTTTT,CASSDGWSEKLFF
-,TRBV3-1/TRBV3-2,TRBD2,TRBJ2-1,TGTGCCAGCACCTCATCCTTGGGGTCTAGCGGGAGGGTCGGATCCTACAATGAGCAGTTCTTC,CASTSSLGSSGRVGSYNEQFF
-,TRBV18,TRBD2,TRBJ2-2,TGTGCCAGCTCACCAAACCTAGCGGCTAACACCGGGGAGCTGTTTTTT,CASSPNLAANTGELFF
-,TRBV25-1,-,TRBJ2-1,TGTGCCAGCAGCCGTACTAGCTTCGGTGTCAATGAGCAGTTCTTC,CASSRTSFGVNEQFF
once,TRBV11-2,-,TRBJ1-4,TGTGCCAGCAGCTTGGGGCGGTCGTGGATAACTAATGAAAAACTGTTTTTT,CASSLGRSWITNEKLFF
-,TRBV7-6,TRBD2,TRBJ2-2,TGTGCCAGCAGATCCCGACTAGCGGGGACGAACACCGGGGAGCTGTTTTTT,CASRSRLAGTNTGELFF
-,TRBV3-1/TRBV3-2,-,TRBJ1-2,TGTGCCAGCAGCCAATCTCGGTATGGCTACACCTTC,CASSQSRYGYTF
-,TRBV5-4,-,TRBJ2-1,TGTGCCAGCAGCTTACTAGAGGTCTCTGGTGAGCAGTTCTTC,CASSLLEVSGEQFF
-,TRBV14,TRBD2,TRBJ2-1,TGTGCCAGCAGCCAAGATACGGGACTAGTCGGCCACAATGAGCAGTTCTTC,CASSQDTGLVGHNEQFF
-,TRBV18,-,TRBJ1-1,TGTGCCAGCTCACCACCGAGGGGGACCGCGGATTCAATGAACACTGAAGCTTTCTTT,CASSPPRGTADSMNTEAFF
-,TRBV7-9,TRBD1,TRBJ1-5,TGTGCCAGCAGCCCGGCCCCGGGGGACAGGGGAAACAATCAGCCCCAGCATTTT,CASSPAPGDRGNNQPQHF
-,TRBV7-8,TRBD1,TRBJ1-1,TGTGCCAGCAGCCCCGGAGGGGGACAGGGGGGGACTGAAGCTTTCTTT,CASSPGGGQGGTEAFF
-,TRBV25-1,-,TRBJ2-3,TGTGCCAGCAGTGATGCGGGGGCGAACACAGATACGCAGTATTTT,CASSDAGANTDTQYF
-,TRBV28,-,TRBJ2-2,TGTGCCAGCTTACGGAGCACCGGGGAGCTGTTTTTT,CASLRSTGELFF
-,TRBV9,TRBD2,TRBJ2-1,TGTGCCAGCAGCGCCCCCAGAAGCGGGAGGGCCAGACCCTACAATGAGCAGTTCTTC,CASSAPRSGRARPYNEQFF
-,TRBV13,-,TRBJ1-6,TGTGCCAGCACCCTGTACTCCTATAATTCACCCCTCCACTTT,CASTLYSYNSPLHF
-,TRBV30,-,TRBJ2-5,TGTGCCTGGAGTACAAGAATAACAGAGACCCAGTACTTC,CAWSTRITETQYF
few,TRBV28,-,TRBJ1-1,TGTGCCAGCAGACGCGGGTCCCCTAACACTGAAGCTTTCTTT,CASRRGSPNTEAFF
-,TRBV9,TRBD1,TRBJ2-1,TGTGCCAGCAGTCGGACAGGCACAGGGAGCTCCCGGAAAAATGAGCAGTTCTTC,CASSRTGTGSSRKNEQFF
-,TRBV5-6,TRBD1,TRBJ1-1,TGTGCCAGCAGCCTCGGACAGGGAACAAGTGAAGCTTTCTTT,CASSLGQGTSEAFF
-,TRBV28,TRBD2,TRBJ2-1,TGTGCCAGCAGTTTGACAGGGACTAGCGAATACAATGAGCAGTTCTTC,CASSLTGTSEYNEQFF
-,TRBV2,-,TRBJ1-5,TGTGCCAGCAGGGCACAGGGAGGGTCTAATCAGCCCCAGCATTTT,CASRAQGGSNQPQHF
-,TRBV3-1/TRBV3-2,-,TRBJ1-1,TGTGCCAGCAGCCCGGAGCAGTTGAACACTGAAGCTTTCTTT,CASSPEQLNTEAFF
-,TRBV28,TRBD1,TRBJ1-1,TGTGCCAGCAGTACTGGGACAGCGATGGGCACTGAAGCTTTCTTT,CASSTGTAMGTEAFF
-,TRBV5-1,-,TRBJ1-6,TGCGCCAGCAGCCTGGCCGGTCCTTTTTCACCCCTCCACTTT,CASSLAGPFSPLHF
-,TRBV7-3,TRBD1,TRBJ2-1,TGTGCCAGCAGCCAAAGGCGGGGACAGGGATACAATGAGCAGTTCTTC,CASSQRRGQGYNEQFF
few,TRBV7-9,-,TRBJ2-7,TGTGCCAGCAGCTTAGGAGGACTCTACGAGCAGTACTTC,CASSLGGLYEQYF
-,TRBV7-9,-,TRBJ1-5,TGTGCCAGCAGCCCGGCGGGTAGCAATCAGCCCCAGCATTTT,CASSPAGSNQPQHF
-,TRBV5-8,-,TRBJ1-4,TGTGCCAGCAGCTTGGCCCGTTGGGGCACAACTAATGAAAAACTGTTTTTT,CASSLARWGTTNEKLFF
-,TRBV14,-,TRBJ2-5,TGTGCCAGCAGCCAAAGGCTAGCGCCAATGGATGCGCAGTACTTC,CASSQRLAPMDAQYF
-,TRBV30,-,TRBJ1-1,TGTGCCTGGAGTATCGAGAGGACTGAAGCTTTCTTT,CAWSIERTEAFF
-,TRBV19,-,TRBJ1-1,TGTGCCAGTAGTATAGTGGGGGCGGGGGCGACTGAAGCTTTCTTT,CASSIVGAGATEAFF
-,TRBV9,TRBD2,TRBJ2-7,TGTGCCAGCAGCGTAGGCAGCGGGAGTTCCTACGAGCAGTACTTC,CASSVGSGSSYEQYF
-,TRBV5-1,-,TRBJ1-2,TGCGCCAGCAGCTTAAACCTGGAGGCCGTTTATGGCTACACCTTC,CASSLNLEAVYGYTF
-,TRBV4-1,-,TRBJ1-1,TGCGCCAGCAGCCAAGAGCGAGGGTTCACTGAAGCTTTCTTT,CASSQERGFTEAFF
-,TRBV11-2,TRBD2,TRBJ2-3,TGTGCCAGCAGCTGGCCAGAGGGACTAGCGGGAGGCGCAGATACGCAGTATTTT,CASSWPEGLAGGADTQYF
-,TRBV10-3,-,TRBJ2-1,TGTGCCATCAGTGGGGACTTCAATGAGCAGTTCTTC,CAISGDFNEQFF
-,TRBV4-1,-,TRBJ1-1,TGCGCCAGCAGCCAAGGAACAGGAAAGGGGGCTTTCTTT,CASSQGTGKGAFF